This is a list of T cell receptor beta chains from one sample in a study of blood T cell repertoires in COVID-19. Measured with immunoSEQ multiplex PCR; TCRdb has only the in-frame clones, and not every one. The sample yields around 500,000 clones, approximately 83% seen once. What was sequenced was peripheral blood. The receptor set was obtained from a human donor in a cohort sampled during active COVID-19. Each CDR3 is given with its conserved first and last residue. D genes are given only for firm matches. Rows may omit the clone size; those that give it use once, few, many or a size class.

V gene	D gene	J gene	clone size	CDR3 DNA	CDR3 protein
TRBV2	NA	TRBJ2-3	once	TGTGCCAGCAGTGACCTAGTTAGAGTCCCAGATACGCAGTATTTT	CASSDLVRVPDTQYF
TRBV6-1	NA	TRBJ1-6	NA	TGTGCCAGCAGTGTCGACAGCAGCTCCTATAATTCACCCCTCCACTTT	CASSVDSSSYNSPLHF
TRBV19	TRBD1	TRBJ1-5	NA	TGTGCCAGTAGTATGGTCAGTGTGAAGGGACAGGGTGGACAGCCCCAGCATTTT	CASSMVSVKGQGGQPQHF
TRBV28	TRBD1	TRBJ1-3	NA	TGTGCCAGCAGTTTGGGCGGGACAGTCGGAGGAAACACCATATATTTT	CASSLGGTVGGNTIYF
TRBV7-9	NA	TRBJ2-1	NA	TGTGCCAGCAGCTTCGGTCTAGCGCCCCACAATGAGCAGTTCTTC	CASSFGLAPHNEQFF
TRBV5-1	TRBD1	TRBJ1-1	NA	TGCGCCAGCAGCTTGATAGGACAGGGGAGCACTGAAGCTTTCTTT	CASSLIGQGSTEAFF
TRBV3-1/TRBV3-2	NA	TRBJ2-2	NA	TGTGCCAGCAGCCAATGGCCAGGCACCGGGGAGCTGTTTTTT	CASSQWPGTGELFF
TRBV18	NA	TRBJ2-7	NA	TGTGCCAGCTCACCAGGTCCCCTCGCGGGGCTCTACGAGCAGTACTTC	CASSPGPLAGLYEQYF
TRBV27	NA	TRBJ2-3	NA	TGTGCCAGCAGTCCCTCGAGGGGCACAGATACGCAGTATTTT	CASSPSRGTDTQYF
TRBV12-5	TRBD2	TRBJ2-1	NA	TGTGCTAGTGGTTTGGTAGCGGGAGGGCCCCACAATGAGCAGTTCTTC	CASGLVAGGPHNEQFF
TRBV28	TRBD2	TRBJ2-7	NA	TGTGCCAGTATGGAGGGGACTAGCTTCTACGAGCAGTACTTC	CASMEGTSFYEQYF
TRBV6-5	TRBD1	TRBJ1-6	once	TGTGCCAGCAGGACAGGGGGTTATTCAGAATCACCCCTCCACTTT	CASRTGGYSESPLHF
TRBV24-1	TRBD1	TRBJ2-1	NA	TGTGCCACCAGTGGGGACAGGGACAATGAGCAGTTCTTC	CATSGDRDNEQFF
TRBV6-1	NA	TRBJ1-1	NA	TGTGCCAGCAGTGAAGAAAGGACAGCTACGAACACTGAAGCTTTCTTT	CASSEERTATNTEAFF
TRBV11-3	NA	TRBJ2-1	NA	TGTGCCAGCAGCTTAGATAGGGGGAGCTCCTACAATGAGCAGTTCTTC	CASSLDRGSSYNEQFF
TRBV7-3	NA	TRBJ1-4	NA	TGTGCCAGCAGCTCCGGTAGAGGGGAAAAACTGTTTTTT	CASSSGRGEKLFF
TRBV7-2	NA	TRBJ1-2	once	TGTGCCAGCAGCCCTCCCAGGTTCTATGGCTACACCTTC	CASSPPRFYGYTF
TRBV3-1/TRBV3-2	NA	TRBJ2-7	NA	TGTGCCAGCAGCCAAGTACTAGCTGGGGGACTCGAGCAGTACTTC	CASSQVLAGGLEQYF
TRBV30	TRBD2	TRBJ2-3	NA	TGTGCCTCGAAGCGGGAAATTAGTGGAGATACGCAGTATTTT	CASKREISGDTQYF
TRBV5-1	NA	TRBJ1-4	NA	TGCGCCAGCAGCTTGACGGGGGTAGGAGCTAATGAAAAACTGTTTTTT	CASSLTGVGANEKLFF
TRBV6-6	NA	TRBJ1-2	NA	TGTGCCAGCACCTCGGAACGTTCAGGTAGTAGCTACACCTTC	CASTSERSGSSYTF
TRBV27	TRBD1	TRBJ1-2	NA	TGTGCCAGCAGATCTCAGGGGGTACCACATCAATACGGCTACACCTTC	CASRSQGVPHQYGYTF
TRBV28	TRBD1	TRBJ1-3	NA	TGTGCCAGCAGTTTCGCGACAGGGGTGGGGGGAAACACCATATATTTT	CASSFATGVGGNTIYF
TRBV5-1	NA	TRBJ1-1	NA	TGCGCCAGCAGCCCCGGACAGAAGAACACTGAAGCTTTCTTT	CASSPGQKNTEAFF
TRBV30	TRBD1	TRBJ1-5	NA	TGTGCCTGGAGTAAAGGACAGGGAGGTCAGCCCCAGCATTTT	CAWSKGQGGQPQHF
TRBV13	TRBD2	TRBJ2-1	NA	TGTGCCAGCAGCTTAGGCCGGGGGGGGAGCTCCTACAATGAGCAGTTCTTC	CASSLGRGGSSYNEQFF
TRBV7-9	TRBD2	TRBJ2-1	NA	TGTGCCAGCAGCTTAAGTCTAGCGGGAGGGAATGAGCAGTTCTTC	CASSLSLAGGNEQFF
TRBV21-1	NA	TRBJ2-1	NA	TGTGCCAGCAGCTTAAAATCTTCGACTAGCTCGAGCTACAATGAGCAGTTCTTC	CASSLKSSTSSSYNEQFF
TRBV7-3	NA	TRBJ1-2	once	TGTGCCAGCAGCTTGGCGGGGTTGTCAGGGAACTATGGCTACACCTTC	CASSLAGLSGNYGYTF
TRBV6-2/TRBV6-3	TRBD1	TRBJ1-5	once	TGTGCCAGCAGTCAGGGGGGTAGCAATCAGCCCCAGCATTTT	CASSQGGSNQPQHF
TRBV10-1	NA	TRBJ1-2	NA	TGCGCCACCAACGGGGCTAACTATGGCTACACCTTC	CATNGANYGYTF
TRBV2	TRBD1	TRBJ2-6	NA	TGTGCCAGCACAGGGGGAACTTTCTCTGGGGCCAACGTCCTGACTTTC	CASTGGTFSGANVLTF
TRBV19	NA	TRBJ2-6	NA	TGTGCCAGTAGTATATCCCGAGGGCTTGGGGCCAACGTCCTGACTTTC	CASSISRGLGANVLTF
TRBV2	TRBD2	TRBJ2-5	NA	TGTGCCAGCACGGGACTAGCGGTACAAGAGACCCAGTACTTC	CASTGLAVQETQYF
TRBV2	NA	TRBJ2-3	once	TGTGCCAGCTCTGTAGTATGGAGCACAGATACGCAGTATTTT	CASSVVWSTDTQYF
TRBV5-8	NA	TRBJ2-7	NA	TGTGCCAGCAGCCTAAGCCTCGGAGTGGACGAGCAGTACTTC	CASSLSLGVDEQYF
TRBV6-6	NA	TRBJ2-5	NA	TGTGCCAGCAGTTACCTCGAGACCCAGTACTTC	CASSYLETQYF
TRBV30	NA	TRBJ2-1	NA	TGTGCCTGCCCAGAAGGGGCATACCCCTACAATGAGCAGTTCTTC	CACPEGAYPYNEQFF
TRBV7-2	TRBD2	TRBJ2-1	NA	TGTGCCAGCAGCCGGTACGGTTCAGCGGGAGGGGCCTATGAGCAGTTCTTC	CASSRYGSAGGAYEQFF
TRBV27	NA	TRBJ2-7	NA	TGTGCCAGCACAACTGCCCAGGCCCCCTACGAGCAGTACTTC	CASTTAQAPYEQYF
TRBV15	NA	TRBJ2-5	NA	TGTGCCACCAGCAGAGATCTTGCAGGAGGAGAGACCCAGTACTTC	CATSRDLAGGETQYF
TRBV4-2	NA	TRBJ2-1	NA	TGTGCCAGCAGCCAAGAGAGGGCCCGAGATGGTGAGCAGTTCTTC	CASSQERARDGEQFF
TRBV24-1	NA	TRBJ2-1	NA	TGTGCCACCGGGCGATCTAACAATGAGCAGTTCTTC	CATGRSNNEQFF
TRBV11-2	NA	TRBJ1-1	NA	TGTGCCAGCAGCTTCTCGTATAGCAACGAAGCTTTCTTT	CASSFSYSNEAFF
TRBV6-2/TRBV6-3	TRBD1	TRBJ2-5	NA	TGTGCCAGCAGTAGACAGGGGTTTGGAGAGACCCAGTACTTC	CASSRQGFGETQYF
TRBV27	NA	TRBJ2-7	NA	TGTGCCAGCAGTCCTGCTCGACAGGAATTCAAGTCCTACGAGCAGTACTTC	CASSPARQEFKSYEQYF
TRBV11-3	TRBD2	TRBJ2-5	NA	TGTGCCAGCAGCTTAGGATTAGCGGGAGGAACCAACCAAGAGACCCAGTACTTC	CASSLGLAGGTNQETQYF
TRBV6-1	NA	TRBJ1-2	once	TGTGCCAGCAGCAACGGCGTCAACAGGGATGGCTACACCTTC	CASSNGVNRDGYTF
TRBV2	TRBD2	TRBJ2-5	once	TGTGCCAGCAGTGCCGGGACTAGACAAGAGACCCAGTACTTC	CASSAGTRQETQYF
TRBV24-1	NA	TRBJ2-5	many	TGTGCCACCAGCCCGGGGGCGGGGACTAAAGAGACCCAGTACTTC	CATSPGAGTKETQYF
TRBV7-2	TRBD1	TRBJ1-2	NA	TGTGCCAGCACCATAGATCAATTTCAGGGGGAACTCTATGGCTACACCTTC	CASTIDQFQGELYGYTF
TRBV15	NA	TRBJ2-5	NA	TGTGCCACCACCCGACGTAAGGGGGTCGAGGAGACCCAGTACTTC	CATTRRKGVEETQYF